What follows are 23 T cell receptor beta chains derived from one specimen sequenced in a study of T-cell reconstitution after alpha-beta-depleted transplantation in children. Preparation of the TCRbeta library involved a method that used unique molecular identifiers. MiXCR, applied by TCRdb to the PCR reads, yields one record per CDR3 protein. Of over 200,000 distinct CDR3 sequences listed, roughly 9% are singletons. The source was PBMCs from the stem cell graft donor, collected from the stem cell graft. The receptors here all came from a human donor who donated a stem cell graft to a child with acute lymphoblastic leukemia.

This clonotype was observed many times. This chain uses TRBV3-1 with TRBJ1-4; D ambiguous. V dropped 1 base and J dropped 0 bases, with 9 bases sitting between them. Germline loops: CDR1 LGHDT, CDR2 YNNKEL (reference sequence). The length of the CDR3 is 16 residues. The CDR3 region is CASSQVLLATNEKLFF. The CDR3, as DNA: TGTGCCAGCAGCCAAGTCCTCCTTGCAACTAATGAAAAACTGTTTTTT. Complete variable domain (other parts from reference TRBV3-1 and TRBJ1-4): DTAVSQTPKYLVTQMGNDKSIKCEQNLGHDTMYWYKQDSKKFLKIMFSYNNKELIINETVPNRFSPKSPDKAHLNLHINSLELGDSAVYFCASSQVLLATNEKLFFGSGTQLSVL.

The chain employs TRBV6-5 and TRBJ2-1; 8 bases match TRBD2. Germline V gene sequence: CDR1 MNHEY, CDR2 SVGAGI. The CDR3 spans 15 residues. J was trimmed by 6 bases and V by 2 bases; bases with no gene match: 6. CDR3 region: CASSYPYGGVNEQFF. The CDR3 DNA reads as TGTGCCAGCAGTTACCCATACGGGGGGGTCAATGAGCAGTTCTTC.

In its sample, this clonotype was seen many times. V gene TRBV6-2 or TRBV6-3 combines with J gene TRBJ1-5, with 9 bases matching TRBD1. Losses at the gene ends were 6 bases for V and 6 bases for J; bases not matched to a gene: 9. The CDR3 is 15 amino acids. Germline values: CDR1 MNHEY, CDR2 SVGEGT. Here the CDR3 reads CASSKRTGEGQPQHF. The DNA of the CDR3 is TGTGCCAGCAGCAAGAGGACAGGGGAAGGTCAGCCCCAGCATTTT.

This clonotype showed up many times. The chain combines TRBV7-8 with TRBJ2-1, with 7 bases identical to TRBD1. The CDR3 extends over 15 amino acids. Germline V CDR1 and CDR2: SGHVS, FQNEAQ. The V segment lost 4 bases and the J segment 2 bases; nucleotides outside the gene matches: 5. The CDR3 DNA reads TGTGCCAGCAGCTCCTACAGGGGAGCCTACAATGAGCAGTTCTTC. Translated, it gives CASSSYRGAYNEQFF.

The chain recombines TRBV3-1 with TRBJ2-1; 9 bases line up with TRBD2. With 0 bases clipped from V and 5 bases from J, the junction kept 5 bases outside the gene matches. Looked up from germline, CDR1 is LGHDT and CDR2 is YNNKEL (reference sequence). The CDR3 length is 16 residues. The CDR3 nucleotides read TGTGCCAGCAGCCAAGATCGCAGCGGGGGGCACAATGAGCAGTTCTTC. Translating gives CASSQDRSGGHNEQFF.

This clonotype was recorded a few times. The chain links TRBV5-5 to TRBJ2-5; TRBD2 matches at 10 bases. The CDR3 consists of 17 residues. The V segment lost 3 bases and the J segment 3 bases; nucleotides outside the gene matches: 11. Germline CDR1 SGHKS, CDR2 YYEKEE (reference sequence). CDR3 coding DNA: TGTGCCAGCAGCTCATTAGCGGGGGGCATGTCGGAAGAGACCCAGTACTTC. Amino acids: CASSSLAGGMSEETQYF.

This clonotype was counted a few times. This sequence joins TRBV20-1 and TRBJ1-2, with 8 bases fitting TRBD1. Germline V gives CDR1 DFQATT, CDR2 SNEGSKA (reference sequence). The CDR3 length is 12 residues. Trimming removed 5 bases from V and 10 bases from J; junction bases left unmatched: 9. For the CDR3, the DNA is TGCAGTGCTCCTGAACAGGGGGTGCTCTACACCTTC. Protein product: CSAPEQGVLYTF.

The sample holds many counts of this clonotype. The chain has TRBV20-1 and TRBJ2-2, with a possible D match to TRBD2 (5 bases). Trimming cost V 6 bases and J 1 base, with 18 bases left between them. This CDR3 contains 16 residues. Germline lookup yields CDR1 DFQATT and CDR2 SNEGSKA (reference sequence). The CDR3 DNA is TGCAGTGCGAAGAATCCGACTACTAGGAACACCGGGGAGCTGTTTTTT. Protein product: CSAKNPTTRNTGELFF.

This clonotype was counted ten times or more. The chain employs TRBV7-2 and TRBJ2-7, with TRBD1 matching over 7 bases. This CDR3 has 14 residues. The germline CDR1 and CDR2 sequences are SGHTA and FQGNSA. Trimming took 6 bases from V and 1 from J; bases not matched to a gene: 6. The CDR3 protein is CASSLTGKSYEQYF. In nucleotides, the CDR3 is TGTGCCAGCAGTTTGACAGGGAAATCCTACGAGCAGTACTTC.

The gene calls are TRBV12-3 or TRBV12-4 and TRBJ1-1, with D perhaps TRBD1 (6 bases). The CDR3 totals 15 residues. The V gene lost 5 bases and the J gene lost 1 base, with 14 bases spanning the gap. The CDR3 DNA is TGTGCCAGCAGTATACTACAGGGAAAGAACACTGAAGCTTTCTTT. Translating gives CASSILQGKNTEAFF.

The rearrangement links TRBV7-9 to TRBJ2-7, with TRBD1 matching over 9 bases. There are 15 residues in the CDR3. Germline V CDR1 and CDR2: SEHNR, FQNEAQ (reference sequence). The V gene end was trimmed by 3 bases and the J gene end by 5 bases; junction bases not matched to a gene: 8. For the CDR3, the DNA is TGTGCCAGCAGCTTGGGGGGACAGGGCATAAACGAGCAGTACTTC. Protein product: CASSLGGQGINEQYF.

This clonotype was counted many times. The gene calls are TRBV12-3 or TRBV12-4 and TRBJ2-4, with TRBD1 matching 7 bases. The length of the CDR3 is 14 residues. Germline trimming cut 5 bases from V and 7 bases from J; bases unmatched to any gene: 8. CDR3 nucleotides: TGTGCCAGCAGTACCTCTCGACAGGGTAACATTCAGTACTTC. Residues: CASSTSRQGNIQYF.

The chain carries TRBV7-9 and TRBJ1-1, with D maybe TRBD1 (6 bases). V was pared by 3 bases and J by 5 bases, with 13 bases between. The CDR3 consists of 14 residues. Germline V gene data show CDR1 as SEHNR and CDR2 as FQNEAQ (reference sequence). In nucleotides, the CDR3 is TGTGCCAGCAGCTTCCAGGGGATCGGGACTGAAGCTTTCTTT. Protein: CASSFQGIGTEAFF.

This clonotype has a count of ten or more. The rearrangement joins TRBV7-9 to TRBJ2-2; a possible D gene is TRBD1 (5 bases). Germline lookup yields CDR1 SEHNR and CDR2 FQNEAQ (reference sequence). The CDR3 spans 13 residues. Trimming pared 5 bases from V and 6 bases from J, leaving 10 bases between. This chain's CDR3 is CASSLIGAGELFF. For the CDR3, the DNA is TGTGCCAGCAGCCTAATAGGGGCCGGGGAGCTGTTTTTT.

This clonotype was picked up a small number of times. CDR3 sequence: CASSLSQLGQPQHF. CDR3 sequence (DNA): TGTGCCAGCAGTTTGTCTCAACTTGGGCAGCCCCAGCATTTT. J is TRBJ1-5 and V is TRBV6-5; D remains ambiguous. From germline, CDR1 is MNHEY and CDR2 SVGAGI. V lost 4 bases, J lost 7 bases, and 14 bases lay in between. This CDR3 comprises 14 residues.

This rearrangement joins TRBV7-2 to TRBJ2-7; 10 positions match TRBD2. Per germline, CDR1 SGHTA and CDR2 FQGNSA. This CDR3 has 14 residues. Losses at the gene ends were 7 bases for V and 6 bases for J; bases not matched to a gene: 9. CDR3 DNA sequence: TGTGCCAGCACTTTAGCGGGGGGTTCTCGCGAGCAGTACTTC. It codes for CASTLAGGSREQYF.

This clonotype occurred many times. This sequence joins TRBV6-2 or TRBV6-3 and TRBJ2-3, with D perhaps being TRBD1 or TRBD2 (5 bases each). There are 14 residues in the CDR3. Germline CDR1 MNHEY, CDR2 SVGEGT. V was trimmed by 7 bases and J by 0 bases, leaving 11 bases between them. CDR3 region: CASIRDGSTDTQYF. CDR3 bases: TGTGCCAGCATACGGGACGGAAGCACAGATACGCAGTATTTT.

The sample holds a few counts of this clonotype. This chain joins TRBV30 and TRBJ2-7, with 9 bases lining up with TRBD1. J lost 7 bases, V lost 5 bases, and 9 bases had no gene match. The CDR3 covers 13 residues. The germline CDR1 and CDR2 sequences are GTSNPN and SVGIG (reference sequence). CDR3 in amino acids: CAWHPGTGWEQYF. CDR3 nucleotide sequence: TGTGCCTGGCACCCCGGGACAGGGTGGGAGCAGTACTTC.

The chain carries TRBV29-1 and TRBJ2-2, with D uncertain. Trimming pared 6 bases from V and 4 bases from J, leaving 18 bases between. This CDR3 has 15 residues. The germline gives CDR1 SQVTM, CDR2 ANQGSEA. The CDR3 sequence is CSVQHTEKGTGELFF. For the CDR3, the DNA is TGCAGCGTCCAACACACCGAAAAGGGCACCGGGGAGCTGTTTTTT.

This clonotype was detected ten times or more. J is TRBJ1-3 and V is TRBV30; D gene uncertain. Trimming left V 5 bases short and J 0 bases short, with 5 bases between. The CDR3 totals 12 residues. Per germline, CDR1 GTSNPN and CDR2 SVGIG (reference sequence). CDR3 region: CAWQSSGNTIYF. In DNA form, the CDR3 reads TGTGCCTGGCAATCCTCTGGAAACACCATATATTTT.

This clonotype was counted ten times or more. The chain recombines TRBV20-1 with TRBJ2-3; 7 positions match TRBD1. The CDR3 loop spans 14 amino acids. Trimming removed 7 bases from V and 0 bases from J; junction bases left unmatched: 7. Germline CDR1 is DFQATT and CDR2 is SNEGSKA (reference sequence). The CDR3 loop is CSGRQGTSTDTQYF. The CDR3 DNA sequence: TGCAGTGGGCGACAGGGAACTAGCACAGATACGCAGTATTTT.

CDR3 sequence (DNA): TGTGCCAGCAGCCAAGCTCCAGGGGAGAACTATGGCTACACCTTC. Translating it yields CASSQAPGENYGYTF. The rearrangement links TRBV4-2 to TRBJ1-2; the D gene is possibly TRBD1 (6 bases). V was pared by 1 base and J by 2 bases, with 11 bases between. The CDR3 has 15 amino acids. Looked up from germline, CDR1 is LGHNA and CDR2 is YNFKEQ.

The table lists this clonotype with a few counts. The chain links TRBV19 to TRBJ2-3; D unclear. V gave up 4 bases and J gave up 0 bases, with 8 bases separating them. CDR1 LNHDA and CDR2 SQIVND come from the germline V gene (reference sequence). The length of the CDR3 is 14 residues. This chain's CDR3 is CASSKLTSTDTQYF. CDR3 DNA: TGTGCCAGTAGTAAGCTAACCAGCACAGATACGCAGTATTTT. Full variable domain (outside the CDR3, taken from reference TRBV19 and TRBJ2-3): DGGITQSPKYLFRKEGQNVTLSCEQNLNHDAMYWYRQDPGQGLRLIYYSQIVNDFQKGDIAEGYSVSREKKESFPLTVTSAQKNPTAFYLCASSKLTSTDTQYFGPGTRLTVL.